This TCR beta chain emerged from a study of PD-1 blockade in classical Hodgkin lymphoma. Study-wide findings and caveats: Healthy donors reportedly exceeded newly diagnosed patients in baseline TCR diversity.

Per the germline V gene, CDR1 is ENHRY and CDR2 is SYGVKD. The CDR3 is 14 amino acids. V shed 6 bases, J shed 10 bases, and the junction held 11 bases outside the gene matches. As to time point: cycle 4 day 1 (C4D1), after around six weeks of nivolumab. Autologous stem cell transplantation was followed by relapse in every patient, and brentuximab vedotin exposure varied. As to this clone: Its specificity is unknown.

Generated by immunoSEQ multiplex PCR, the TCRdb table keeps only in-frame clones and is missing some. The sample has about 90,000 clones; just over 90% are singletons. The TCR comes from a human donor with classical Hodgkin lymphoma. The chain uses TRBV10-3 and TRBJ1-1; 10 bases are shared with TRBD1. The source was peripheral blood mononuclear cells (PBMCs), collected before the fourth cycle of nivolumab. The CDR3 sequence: CAIRPGTGEASAFF. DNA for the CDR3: TGTGCCATCAGACCCGGGACAGGGGAGGCTTCAGCTTTCTTT.